What follows are 5 T cell receptor beta chains derived from one specimen sequenced in a study of blood T cell repertoires in COVID-19 (dated by TCRdb to about 2020). The library was built by means of the immunoSEQ multiplex PCR assay. The table comes from immuneACCESS by way of TCRdb, which keeps in-frame sequences with V and J called. Part of the clones is missing from these tables; in studies checked, under half for an unresolved V gene and the rest for unknown reasons. The table for this sample lists approximately 310,000 clones; around 90% of them were counted only once. The ten largest clones take up roughly 5.2% of the sample. The material sequenced was PBMCs or T cells enriched from blood (not recorded which). These receptors came from a man between 60 and 75 years old who had recovered from COVID-19.

This clone was seen only a few times. The chain joins TRBV2 to TRBJ2-7; TRBD2 matches 10 bases. CDR1 and CDR2 from the germline V gene are SNHLY and FYNNEI. The ends lost 6 bases at V and 6 bases at J; junction bases unmatched: 11. The CDR3 covers 15 residues. CDR3 DNA: TGTGCCAGCAGCGAGAGCTCTAGCGGGAGCGCCGAGCAGTACTTC. Amino acids: CASSESSSGSAEQYF.

The genes are TRBV2 and TRBJ1-3; D is unresolved. The germline gives CDR1 SNHLY, CDR2 FYNNEI. V lost 4 bases and J 1 base, leaving 11 bases between the germline ends. The CDR3 sequence is 15 residues long. This CDR3 is CASSGPGKSGNTIYF. The CDR3 region has the DNA TGTGCCAGCAGTGGGCCCGGGAAGTCTGGAAACACCATATATTTT.

This sequence joins TRBV2 and TRBJ1-5; tentatively, D is TRBD1 (5 bases). The CDR3 is 13 amino acids. V shed 5 bases and J shed 4 bases, with 9 bases lying between them. The germline gives CDR1 SNHLY, CDR2 FYNNEI. CDR3 in amino acids: CASSFNRNQPQHF. For the CDR3, the DNA is TGTGCCAGCAGTTTCAACAGGAATCAGCCCCAGCATTTT. Full variable domain (remainder filled in from reference TRBV2 and TRBJ1-5): EPEVTQTPSHQVTQMGQEVILRCVPISNHLYFYWYRQILGQKVEFLVSFYNNEISEKSEIFDDQFSVERPDGSNFTLKIRSTKLEDSAMYFCASSFNRNQPQHFGDGTRLSIL.

This chain uses TRBV6-5 with TRBJ2-7; the match to TRBD2 covers 7 bases. V lost 0 bases and J lost 5; bases outside the gene matches: 4. The CDR3 has 14 amino acids. Looked up from germline, CDR1 is MNHEY and CDR2 is SVGAGI. The CDR3 reads CASSYSSRGDEQYF. CDR3 coding DNA: TGTGCCAGCAGTTACTCCAGCCGGGGGGACGAGCAGTACTTC.

The chain couples TRBV7-9 to TRBJ2-1, with TRBD2 identical over 7 bases. CDR3 length: 18 residues. Germline-derived CDR1 and CDR2 are SEHNR and FQNEAQ (reference sequence). The V and J ends lost 1 base and 0 bases, in that order; junction bases with no gene match: 9. This CDR3 is CASSLGLAAVYSYNEQFF. In DNA, the CDR3 is TGTGCCAGCAGCTTAGGGCTAGCGGCTGTTTACTCCTACAATGAGCAGTTCTTC.